The 24 T cell receptor beta chains given below trace back to one sample, sequenced in a study of blood T cell repertoires in COVID-19. Data came from immunoSEQ multiplex PCR; TCRdb stores just in-frame clones and leaves some out. Of roughly 180,000 clones listed, approximately 81% are singletons. The sequencing input was peripheral blood. The receptors originated from a woman aged 45 to 65 with COVID-19, enrolled during active disease.

The gene calls are TRBV11-1 and TRBJ2-3; 8 nucleotides agree with TRBD2. The CDR3 extends over 17 amino acids. Unmatched junction bases numbered 6, after V lost 0 bases and J lost 1 base. CDR1 SGHAT and CDR2 FQDESV come from the germline V gene (reference sequence). CDR3 nucleotide sequence: TGTGCCAGCAGCTTAGCGTGGAGCGGGGGCCGCACAGATACGCAGTATTTT. Residues: CASSLAWSGGRTDTQYF.

The chain recombines TRBV28 with TRBJ2-5; tentative D call: TRBD1 (5 bases). This CDR3 has 13 residues. V lost 3 bases to trimming and J lost 1 base, with 6 bases between them. Per the germline V gene, CDR1 is MDHEN and CDR2 is SYDVKM. The CDR3 DNA follows: TGTGCCAGCAGTTTGGACACCCAAGAGACCCAGTACTTC. Translating gives CASSLDTQETQYF.

In nucleotides, the CDR3 is TGTGCCTGGAGTGTACTCGCTGAAGCTTTCTTT. Encoded protein: CAWSVLAEAFF. J is TRBJ1-1 and V is TRBV30; no clear D gene. This CDR3 is 11 amino acids long. The V gene lost 0 bases and the J gene lost 6 bases, with 5 bases spanning the gap. Germline-derived CDR1 and CDR2 are GTSNPN and SVGIG (reference sequence).

This clone was detected only a few times. The J gene is TRBJ2-3, the V gene TRBV20-1; D gene uncertain. Germline lookup yields CDR1 DFQATT and CDR2 SNEGSKA (reference sequence). The CDR3 has 11 residues. Trimming stripped 5 bases from V and 5 bases from J, with 8 bases between. The CDR3 DNA is TGCAGTGCTGGTCCGGGAGATACGCAGTATTTT. Its protein is CSAGPGDTQYF.

The chain carries TRBV4-1 and TRBJ2-1; 13 bases are shared with TRBD2. The CDR3 contains 17 residues. Germline-derived CDR1 and CDR2 are MGHRA and YSYEKL. The ends lost 4 bases at V and 6 bases at J; junction bases unmatched: 9. In DNA form, the CDR3 reads TGCGCCAGCAGCCCCTTGGGACTAGCGGGGAGAGGCAATGAGCAGTTCTTC. Translated, it gives CASSPLGLAGRGNEQFF.

J is TRBJ1-2 and V is TRBV4-2; D unresolved. CDR3 length: 15 residues. CDR1 and CDR2 from the germline V gene are LGHNA and YNFKEQ. The V gene lost 4 bases and the J gene lost 4 bases, with 16 bases spanning the gap. The CDR3 coding sequence is TGTGCCAGCAGCCCTGAGCGGGAAAAGTTCTATGGCTACACCTTC. Residues: CASSPEREKFYGYTF.

The rearrangement joins TRBV9 to TRBJ1-2; 7 bases map to TRBD1. The J segment lost 3 bases and the V segment lost 8 bases, leaving 4 bases of the junction unmatched. Looked up from germline, CDR1 is SGDLS and CDR2 is YYNGEE. This CDR3 contains 12 residues. CDR3 residues: CASRQGDYGYTF. The CDR3 nucleotides are TGTGCCAGTAGACAGGGCGACTATGGCTACACCTTC.

A few counts support this clone. The genes are TRBV30 and TRBJ1-3; D is ambiguous. V dropped 4 bases and J dropped 4 bases, with 8 bases sitting between them. Per the germline V gene, CDR1 is GTSNPN and CDR2 is SVGIG (reference sequence). The CDR3 sequence is 12 residues long. The CDR3 here is CAWTPRGNTIYF. DNA of the CDR3: TGTGCCTGGACCCCACGGGGAAACACCATATATTTT.

The chain carries TRBV4-1 and TRBJ2-1; 9 nucleotides align to TRBD2. V was pared by 3 bases and J by 4 bases, with 7 bases of the junction left unmatched. Per the germline V gene, CDR1 is MGHRA and CDR2 is YSYEKL. The CDR3 contains 16 residues. The CDR3 nucleotides read TGCGCCAGCAGCCAGAACCCAGCGGGGGGATACAATGAGCAGTTCTTC. This translates into CASSQNPAGGYNEQFF.

This chain uses TRBV18 with TRBJ2-2; TRBD2 might be the D (5 bases). Germline CDR1 is KGHSH and CDR2 is LQKENI. Trimming stripped 0 bases from V and 6 bases from J, with 14 bases between. The CDR3 contains 16 residues. The DNA of the CDR3 is TGTGCCAGCTCACCACCGGCGTGGACTGGGGCCGGGGAGCTGTTTTTT. This codes for CASSPPAWTGAGELFF.

The gene calls are TRBV5-1 and TRBJ2-2; D is ambiguous. The CDR3 covers 16 residues. Trimming took 0 bases from V and 3 from J, leaving 12 bases between them. From germline, CDR1 is SGHRS and CDR2 YFSETQ. The CDR3 DNA reads as TGCGCCAGCAGCTTGGCCGATAGAGAGGACACCGGGGAGCTGTTTTTT. It specifies CASSLADREDTGELFF.

The chain carries TRBV12-3 or TRBV12-4 and TRBJ1-2; possibly TRBD1 for D (6 bases). V lost 6 bases to trimming and J lost 4 bases, with 12 bases between them. The length of the CDR3 is 13 residues. In nucleotides, the CDR3 is TGTGCCAGCAGGAAAACAGGGTCCTATGGCTACACCTTC. Translating gives CASRKTGSYGYTF.

CDR3 protein: CASSPTANYGYTF. The CDR3 nucleotides are TGTGCCAGCAGCCCGACAGCCAACTATGGCTACACCTTC. The chain uses TRBV7-2 and TRBJ1-2, with D maybe TRBD1 (5 bases). In germline, CDR1 is SGHTA, CDR2 FQGNSA. Deletions cut 5 bases from V and 2 bases from J, with 9 bases between. The length of the CDR3 is 13 residues.

The CDR3 loop is CASSFGQVNGYTF. In nucleotides, the CDR3 is TGTGCCAGCAGCTTTGGCCAGGTTAACGGCTACACCTTC. The V call is TRBV7-2, the J call TRBJ1-2; D is undetermined. CDR1 and CDR2 from the germline V gene are SGHTA and FQGNSA. V lost 3 bases and J 8 bases, leaving 13 bases between the germline ends. The CDR3 extends over 13 amino acids.

In its sample, this clone was seen a few times. V gene TRBV28 combines with J gene TRBJ2-7, with 10 nucleotides matching TRBD2. V lost 7 bases to trimming and J lost 4 bases; unmatched junction nucleotides: 13. This CDR3 region has 16 residues. Germline CDR1 MDHEN, CDR2 SYDVKM. CDR3 bases: TGTGCCAGCAACCCTCCCTCAGCGGGGGGGCTTTACGAGCAGTACTTC. This sequence encodes CASNPPSAGGLYEQYF.

The chain is built from TRBV11-2 and TRBJ2-2; a weak D match, TRBD2 (6 bases). Germline V lookup: CDR1 SGHAT, CDR2 FQNNGV. This CDR3 contains 15 residues. V was cut by 2 bases and J by 5 bases, with 12 bases left in between. CDR3 region: CASSLRLARTGELFF. DNA for the CDR3: TGTGCCAGCAGCTTAAGGCTAGCGCGAACCGGGGAGCTGTTTTTT.

The DNA for the CDR3 is TGTGCCAGCAGCGATAGCGGGGGTAGCCAAGAGACCCAGTACTTC. It is translated as CASSDSGGSQETQYF. This sequence joins TRBV7-2 and TRBJ2-5; 9 bases are a match to TRBD2. Germline CDR1 is SGHTA and CDR2 is FQGNSA. The CDR3 has 15 residues. V was pared by 5 bases and J by 1 base, with 5 bases of the junction left unmatched.

The rearrangement joins TRBV7-2 to TRBJ2-1; TRBD2 aligns across 8 bases. Germline V gene lookup returns CDR1 SGHTA and CDR2 FQGNSA. This CDR3 comprises 14 residues. V lost 3 bases to trimming and J lost 7 bases; unmatched junction nucleotides: 5. CDR3 in amino acids: CASSLTAGANEQFF. As DNA, the CDR3 is TGTGCCAGCAGCTTGACAGCGGGGGCTAATGAGCAGTTCTTC.

The CDR3 DNA follows: TGTGCCAGTAGCCCAACCGGACAGGGAGGGGGCTACGAGCAGTACTTC. It yields the protein CASSPTGQGGGYEQYF. The chain joins TRBV19 to TRBJ2-7; D perhaps matches TRBD1 (8 bases). There are 16 residues in the CDR3. Germline CDR1 LNHDA, CDR2 SQIVND (reference sequence). V lost 6 bases and J lost 3, with 21 bases in between.

V is TRBV6-1 and J is TRBJ1-5; 9 bases align to TRBD1. V was clipped by 4 bases and J by 4 bases; unmatched bases: 8. Per germline, CDR1 MNHNS and CDR2 SASEGT. The CDR3 covers 16 residues. CDR3 nucleotide sequence: TGTGCCAGCAGTGGGGGGACAGGGACATGGAATCAGCCCCAGCATTTT. Protein sequence: CASSGGTGTWNQPQHF.

The V and J genes are TRBV6-5 and TRBJ1-4; D unclear. Germline CDR1 is MNHEY and CDR2 is SVGAGI. The CDR3 extends over 14 amino acids. The V end was cut by 0 bases, the J end by 5 bases, with 7 bases between. The CDR3 sequence is CASSYSQNNEKLFF. As DNA, the CDR3 is TGTGCCAGCAGTTACTCCCAGAACAATGAAAAACTGTTTTTT.

The chain recombines TRBV18 with TRBJ1-4, with D possibly being TRBD1 (6 bases). The V and J ends lost 4 bases and 8 bases respectively, with 17 bases between them. CDR3 size: 15 residues. Per the germline V gene, CDR1 is KGHSH and CDR2 is LQKENI. CDR3 sequence: CASSLQQGEGEKLFF. CDR3 nucleotide sequence: TGTGCCAGCTCACTGCAACAGGGAGAAGGGGAAAAACTGTTTTTT.

V usage is TRBV29-1 and J usage is TRBJ1-1; D unresolved. CDR1 and CDR2 from the germline V gene are SQVTM and ANQGSEA. CDR3 length equals 12 residues. The V gene lost 7 bases and the J gene lost 1 base, with 10 bases spanning the gap. In DNA form, the CDR3 reads TGCAGCGCTACAGCTTCGAACACTGAAGCTTTCTTT. This gives the protein CSATASNTEAFF.

V gene TRBV19 combines with J gene TRBJ2-7, with unresolved D. CDR3 length equals 16 residues. Trimming stripped 6 bases from V and 3 bases from J, with 21 bases between. The V gene's germline CDR1 is LNHDA and CDR2 SQIVND (reference sequence). CDR3 coding DNA: TGTGCCAGTAGCAACAGATTACTCCCACTCCTCTACGAGCAGTACTTC. Protein: CASSNRLLPLLYEQYF.